Sequencing of this T cell receptor beta chain was carried out in a study of T cells expressing NK-cell markers. For the study at large: It was from sorted CD3+CD56+NKG2C+, CD3+CD56+NKG2C- and CD3+CD56-NKG2C+ T cells that TCR beta repertoires came.

TCRdb reprocessed the 5' RACE reads, keeping one entry per CDR3 protein, no DNA. The sample is made up of about 440,000 distinct CDR3 sequences, and the top ten hold 7.3% of it. Germline values: CDR1 GTSNPN, CDR2 SVGIG (reference sequence). The CDR3 loop spans 13 amino acids. Sequenced sample: blood T cells: a sorted CD56 or NKG2C T cell subset, CD4+ or CD8+ T cells, or bulk PBMC T cells (not recorded which). The sequence was obtained from a woman aged 18 to 75 in good health. The chain is built from TRBV30 and TRBJ2-3; the TRBD2 assignment by TCRdb is unverifiable without DNA. The CDR3 sequence is CAWKRGSADTQYF. Variable domain in full (rest from reference TRBV30 and TRBJ2-3): SQTIHQWPATLVQPVGSPLSLECTVEGTSNPNLYWYRQAAGRGLQLLFYSVGIGQISSEVPQNLSASRPQDRQFILSSKKLLLSDSGFYLCAWKRGSADTQYFGPGTRLTVL.